This entry features one T cell receptor beta chain sequence. In the original workflow: Estimated nucleated cell counts came from reference gene primer amplification. TCRdb keeps only in-frame clones here, not all; method: immunoSEQ multiplex PCR. D and trimming were read from the DNA, whereas the V and J calls and clone size are those reported in that table. The sample lists 250,000 to 300,000 clones, 70% to 90% seen once, with roughly 6.3% in the top ten. Germline CDR1 reads LNHDA; CDR2 reads SQIVND (reference sequence). The length of the CDR3 is 12 residues. V lost 1 base, J lost 6 bases, and 6 bases lay in between. The entry originates in a study of blood T cell repertoires in COVID-19. The wider study: The United States, Italy and Spain supplied acute and convalescent COVID-19 samples. The cDNA or gDNA used as material had been derived from T cells, B-cell-depleted T cells, or PBMCs.

Seattle cases were enrolled at active infection and followed longitudinally. The V and J genes are TRBV19 and TRBJ1-1; tentatively, D is TRBD1 (5 bases). The source is a woman aged 45 to 65 with COVID-19, enrolled during active disease. Sequencing was performed on peripheral blood. The CDR3 region is CASSIGGSEAFF. CDR3 nucleotides: TGTGCCAGTAGTATAGGGGGCTCTGAAGCTTTCTTT.